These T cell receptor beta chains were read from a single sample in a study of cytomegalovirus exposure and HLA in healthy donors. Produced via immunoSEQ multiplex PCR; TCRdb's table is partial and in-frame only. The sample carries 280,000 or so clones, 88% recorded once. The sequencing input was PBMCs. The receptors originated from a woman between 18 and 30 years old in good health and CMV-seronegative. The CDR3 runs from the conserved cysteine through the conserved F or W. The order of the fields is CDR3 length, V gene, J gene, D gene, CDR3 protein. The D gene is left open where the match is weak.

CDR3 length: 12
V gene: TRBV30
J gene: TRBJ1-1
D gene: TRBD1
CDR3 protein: CAWTLGQGKAFF

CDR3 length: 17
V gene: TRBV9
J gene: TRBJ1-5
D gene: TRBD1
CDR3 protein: CASSVGTGGYDGQPQHF

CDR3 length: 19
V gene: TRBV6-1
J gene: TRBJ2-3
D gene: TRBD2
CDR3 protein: CASSEAGAGGPVRTDTQYF

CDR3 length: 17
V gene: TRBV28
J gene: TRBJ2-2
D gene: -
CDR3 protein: CASSLGDTRFNTGELFF

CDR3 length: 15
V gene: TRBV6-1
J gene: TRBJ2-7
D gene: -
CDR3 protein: CASRRIMDPSGEQYF

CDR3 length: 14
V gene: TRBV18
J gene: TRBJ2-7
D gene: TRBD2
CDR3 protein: CASSPPGLAYEQYF

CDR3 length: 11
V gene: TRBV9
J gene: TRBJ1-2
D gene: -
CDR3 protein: CASSAFDGYTF

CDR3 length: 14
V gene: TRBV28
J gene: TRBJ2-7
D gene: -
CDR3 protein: CASTLTDGAYEQYF

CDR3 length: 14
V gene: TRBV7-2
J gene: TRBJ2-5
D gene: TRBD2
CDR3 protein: CASSFGTREETQYF

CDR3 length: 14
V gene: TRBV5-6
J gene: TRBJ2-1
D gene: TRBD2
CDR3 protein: CASSQGLEVGEQFF

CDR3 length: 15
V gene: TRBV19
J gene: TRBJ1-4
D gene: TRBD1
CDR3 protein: CASSRLQGRKEKLFF

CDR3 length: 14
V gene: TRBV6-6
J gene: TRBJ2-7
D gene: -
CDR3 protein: CASSPLGTGYEQYF

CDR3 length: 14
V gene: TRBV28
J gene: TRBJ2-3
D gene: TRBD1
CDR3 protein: CASSFDRVGNTQYF

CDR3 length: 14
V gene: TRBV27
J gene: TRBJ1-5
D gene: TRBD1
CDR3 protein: CASSQTGRLQPQHF

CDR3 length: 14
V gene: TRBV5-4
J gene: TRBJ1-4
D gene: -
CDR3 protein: CASSFESGDEKLFF

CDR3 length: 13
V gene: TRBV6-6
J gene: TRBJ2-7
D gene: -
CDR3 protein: CASSYGPLYEQYF

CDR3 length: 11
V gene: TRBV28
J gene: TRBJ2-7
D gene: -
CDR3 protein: CASSSTSEQYF

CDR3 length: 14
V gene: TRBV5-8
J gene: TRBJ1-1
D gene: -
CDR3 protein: CASSWGTPNTEAFF

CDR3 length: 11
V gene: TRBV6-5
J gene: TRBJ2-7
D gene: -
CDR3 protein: CASNSMYEQYF

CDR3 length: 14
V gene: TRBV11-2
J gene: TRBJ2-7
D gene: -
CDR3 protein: CASSLGLRFYEQYF

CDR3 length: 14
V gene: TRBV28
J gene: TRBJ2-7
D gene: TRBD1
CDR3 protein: CASSLPGQGANWYF

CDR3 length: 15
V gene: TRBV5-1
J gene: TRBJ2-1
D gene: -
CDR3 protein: CASSPSGTLHNEQFF

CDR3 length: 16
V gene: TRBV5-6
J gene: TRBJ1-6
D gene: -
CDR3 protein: CASSPPVGGYNSPLHF

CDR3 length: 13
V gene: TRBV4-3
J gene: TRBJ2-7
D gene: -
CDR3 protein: CASSQVRGYEQYF

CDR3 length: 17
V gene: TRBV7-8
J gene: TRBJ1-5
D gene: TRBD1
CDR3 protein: CASSGRQGADGNQPQHF

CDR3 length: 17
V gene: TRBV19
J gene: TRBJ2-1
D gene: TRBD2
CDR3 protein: CASSITLSSGGYNEQFF

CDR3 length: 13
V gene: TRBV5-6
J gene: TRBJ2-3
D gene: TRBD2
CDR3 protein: CASSWGGSDTQYF

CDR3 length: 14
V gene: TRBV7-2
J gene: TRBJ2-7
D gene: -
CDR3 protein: CASSLTRDTYEQYF

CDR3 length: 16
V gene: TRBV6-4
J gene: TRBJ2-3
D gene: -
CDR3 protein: CASSEVSGSSGDTQYF

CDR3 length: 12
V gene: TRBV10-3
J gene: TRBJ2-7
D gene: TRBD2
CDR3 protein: CAVGTNSYEQYF

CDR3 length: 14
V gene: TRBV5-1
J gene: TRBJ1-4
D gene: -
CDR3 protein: CASSFVGVDEKLFF

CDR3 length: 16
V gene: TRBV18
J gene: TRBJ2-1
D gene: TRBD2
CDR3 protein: CASSLPGLATYNEQFF

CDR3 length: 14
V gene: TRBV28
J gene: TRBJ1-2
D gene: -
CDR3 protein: CASSLLGQNYGYTF

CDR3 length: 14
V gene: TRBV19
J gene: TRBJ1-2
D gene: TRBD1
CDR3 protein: CASTNRGLNYGYTF

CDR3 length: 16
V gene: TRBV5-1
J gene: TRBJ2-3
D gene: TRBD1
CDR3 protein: CASSRGPGQSTDTQYF

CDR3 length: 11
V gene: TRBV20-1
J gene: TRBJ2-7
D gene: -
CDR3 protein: CSAQRLNEQYF

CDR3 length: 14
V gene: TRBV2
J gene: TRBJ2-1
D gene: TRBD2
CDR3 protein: CASSATSGMNEQFF

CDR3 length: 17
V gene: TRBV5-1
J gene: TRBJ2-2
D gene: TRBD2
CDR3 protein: CASSWTGVAGGAGELFF

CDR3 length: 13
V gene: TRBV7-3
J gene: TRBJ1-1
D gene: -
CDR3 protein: CASSLREGTEAFF

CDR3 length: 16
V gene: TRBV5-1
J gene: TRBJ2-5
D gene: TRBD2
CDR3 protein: CASSLRTSGAWETQYF

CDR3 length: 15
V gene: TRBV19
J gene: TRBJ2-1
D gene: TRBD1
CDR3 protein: CASSKHRGKYNEQFF

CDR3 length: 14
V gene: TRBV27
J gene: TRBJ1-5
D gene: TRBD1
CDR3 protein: CASSYRGSNQPQHF

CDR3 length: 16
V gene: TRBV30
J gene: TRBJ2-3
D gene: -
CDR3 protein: CAWSYGGAGATDTQYF

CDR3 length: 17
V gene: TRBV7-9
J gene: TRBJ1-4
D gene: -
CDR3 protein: CASSFVSSTDLNEKLFF

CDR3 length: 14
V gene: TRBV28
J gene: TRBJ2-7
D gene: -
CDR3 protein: CASSPPDRSYEQYF

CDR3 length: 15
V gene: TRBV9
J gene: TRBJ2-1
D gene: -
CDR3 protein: CASSVDTSSYNEQFF

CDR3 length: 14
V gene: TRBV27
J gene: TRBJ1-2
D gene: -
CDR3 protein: CASSFLTTNYGYTF

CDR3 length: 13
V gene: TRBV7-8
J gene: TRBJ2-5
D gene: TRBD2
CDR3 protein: CATADSGRETQYF

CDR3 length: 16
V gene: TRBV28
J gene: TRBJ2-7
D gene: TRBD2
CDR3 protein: CASSSQGLAEPYEQYF

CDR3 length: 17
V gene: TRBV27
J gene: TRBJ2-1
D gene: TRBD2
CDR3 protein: CASSPPRTSGRGNEQFF

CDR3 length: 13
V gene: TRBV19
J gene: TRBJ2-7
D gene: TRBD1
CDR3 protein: CASSMGQGDPQYF

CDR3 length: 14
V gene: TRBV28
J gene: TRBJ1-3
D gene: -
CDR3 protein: CATIKEGGGNTIYF

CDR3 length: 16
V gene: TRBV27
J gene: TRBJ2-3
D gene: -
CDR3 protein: CASRTRAQRSTDTQYF

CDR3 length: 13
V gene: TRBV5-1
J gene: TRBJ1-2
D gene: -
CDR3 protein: CASSPPGSRGYTF

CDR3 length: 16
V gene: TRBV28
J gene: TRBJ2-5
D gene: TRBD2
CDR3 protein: CASSPGGLVAQETQYF

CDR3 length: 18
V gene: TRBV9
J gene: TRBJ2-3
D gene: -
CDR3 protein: CASSAGGRPGRIADTQYF

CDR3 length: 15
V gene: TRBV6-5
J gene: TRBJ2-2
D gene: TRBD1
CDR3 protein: CASSYSPTGSGELFF

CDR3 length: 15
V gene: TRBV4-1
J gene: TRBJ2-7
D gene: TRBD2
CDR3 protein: CASSPSGTRQYEQYF

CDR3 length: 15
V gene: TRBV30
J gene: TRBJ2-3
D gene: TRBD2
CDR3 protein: CAWKRGGSSTDTQYF

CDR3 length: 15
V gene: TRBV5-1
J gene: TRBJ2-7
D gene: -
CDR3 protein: CASSFLSGRVDEQYF